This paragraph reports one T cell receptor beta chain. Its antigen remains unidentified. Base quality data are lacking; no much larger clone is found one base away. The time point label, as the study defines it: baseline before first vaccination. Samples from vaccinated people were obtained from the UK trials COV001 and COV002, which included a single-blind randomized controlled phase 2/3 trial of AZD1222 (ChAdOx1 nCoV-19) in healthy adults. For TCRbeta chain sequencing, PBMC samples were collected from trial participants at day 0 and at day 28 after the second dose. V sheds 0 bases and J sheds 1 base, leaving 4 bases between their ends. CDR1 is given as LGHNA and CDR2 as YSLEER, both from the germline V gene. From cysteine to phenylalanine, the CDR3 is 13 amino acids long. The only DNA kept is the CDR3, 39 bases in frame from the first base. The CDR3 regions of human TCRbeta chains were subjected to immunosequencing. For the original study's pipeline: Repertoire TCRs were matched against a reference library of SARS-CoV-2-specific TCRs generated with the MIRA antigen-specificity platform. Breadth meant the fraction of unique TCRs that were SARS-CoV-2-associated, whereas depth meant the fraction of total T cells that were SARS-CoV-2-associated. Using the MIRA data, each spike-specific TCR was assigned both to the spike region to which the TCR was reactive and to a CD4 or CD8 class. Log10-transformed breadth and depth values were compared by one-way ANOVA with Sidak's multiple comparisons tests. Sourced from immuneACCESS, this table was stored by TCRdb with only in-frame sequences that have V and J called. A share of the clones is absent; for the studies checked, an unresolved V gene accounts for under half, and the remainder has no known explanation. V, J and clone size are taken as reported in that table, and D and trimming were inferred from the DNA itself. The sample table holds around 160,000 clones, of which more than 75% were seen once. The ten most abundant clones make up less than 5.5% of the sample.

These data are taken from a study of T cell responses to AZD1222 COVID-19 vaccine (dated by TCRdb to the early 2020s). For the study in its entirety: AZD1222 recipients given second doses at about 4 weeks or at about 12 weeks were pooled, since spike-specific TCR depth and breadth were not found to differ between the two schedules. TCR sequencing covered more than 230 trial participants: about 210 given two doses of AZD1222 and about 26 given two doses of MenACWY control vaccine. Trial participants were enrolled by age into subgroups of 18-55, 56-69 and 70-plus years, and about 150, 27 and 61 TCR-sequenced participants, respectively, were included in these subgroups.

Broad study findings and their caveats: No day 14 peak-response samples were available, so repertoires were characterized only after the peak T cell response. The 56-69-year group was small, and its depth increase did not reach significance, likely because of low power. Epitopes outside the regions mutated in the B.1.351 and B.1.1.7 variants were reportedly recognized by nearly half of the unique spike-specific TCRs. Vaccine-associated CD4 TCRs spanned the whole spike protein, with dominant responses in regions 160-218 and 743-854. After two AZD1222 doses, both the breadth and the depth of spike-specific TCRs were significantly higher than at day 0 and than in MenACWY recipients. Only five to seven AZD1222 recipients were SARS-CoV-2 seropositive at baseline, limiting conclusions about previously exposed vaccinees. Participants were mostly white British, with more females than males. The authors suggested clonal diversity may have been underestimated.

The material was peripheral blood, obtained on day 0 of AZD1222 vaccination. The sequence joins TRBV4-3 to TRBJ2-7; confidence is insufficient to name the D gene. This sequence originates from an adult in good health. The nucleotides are TGCGCCAGCAGCCAAGAGGGGTCCTACGAGCAGTACTTC. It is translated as CASSQEGSYEQYF.